The following is a T cell receptor beta chain sequence with its context. What it binds is unknown. The germline gives CDR1 MGHRA, CDR2 YSYEKL. There are 15 residues in the CDR3. The ends were cut back, 2 bases at V and 5 bases at J, with 15 bases in the middle. Arm-PCR of CDR3 regions with iRepertoire HTBI primers generated TCR beta libraries. TCRdb processed the multiplex PCR reads anew with MiXCR; each CDR3 protein has one entry. This table holds roughly 500,000 distinct CDR3 sequences, roughly 21% found once. Specified time point: persistent/refractory GD, antithyroid drugs over 5 years with positive TRAb. Preparation of the TCR library used RNA extracted from PBMCs. This sample stems from a study of regulatory T cells in long-lasting Graves disease. Study conclusions and caveats: Compared with new cases, persistent Graves' patients showed reduced TCR diversity.

This TCR derives from a female donor with Graves disease. The sequencing used peripheral blood mononuclear cells (PBMCs), collected when the disease was refractory, from a patient treated with antithyroid drugs. V and J are TRBV4-1 and TRBJ1-2, with D possibly matching TRBD1 (6 bases). CDR3 amino acids: CASSQFQRGGYGYTF. The CDR3 DNA is TGCGCCAGCAGCCAATTCCAGAGGGGGGGTTATGGCTACACCTTC.